The 25 T cell receptor beta chains below all came from one sample that was sequenced in a study of blood T cell repertoires in COVID-19. Using immunoSEQ multiplex PCR, the repertoire was profiled, and TCRdb retains in-frame clones only, with some absent. The sample has 150,000 or so clones; over 80% are singletons. The sample comprised PBMCs or T cells enriched from blood (not recorded which). These receptors all stem from a woman aged 45-65 years who had recovered from COVID-19.

The chain carries TRBV12-5 and TRBJ1-2; 7 bases are shared with TRBD1. The V gene end was trimmed by 1 base and the J gene end by 8 bases; junction bases not matched to a gene: 7. There are 14 residues in the CDR3. Germline V gene lookup returns CDR1 LGHNT and CDR2 FRNRAP. As DNA, the CDR3 is TGTGCTAGTGGTTTGGGTTACAGGGGCAGGGGCTACACCTTC. Translated: CASGLGYRGRGYTF. The complete variable domain, with remaining parts taken from reference TRBV12-5 and TRBJ1-2, reads DARVTQTPRHKVTEMGQEVTMRCQPILGHNTVFWYRQTMMQGLELLAYFRNRAPLDDSGMPKDRFSAEMPDATLATLKIQPSEPRDSAVYFCASGLGYRGRGYTFGSGTRLTVV.

This clone occurred a few times. V is TRBV30 and J is TRBJ1-4; TRBD1 is a possible D gene (6 bases). CDR1 is GTSNPN and CDR2 is SVGIG in the germline V gene (reference sequence). Trimming cost V 7 bases and J 2 bases, with 8 bases left between them. The CDR3 runs 12 residues. This chain's CDR3 is CASGQTNEKLFF. The DNA of the CDR3 is TGTGCCTCCGGACAGACTAATGAAAAACTGTTTTTT.

The genes are TRBV9 and TRBJ2-5; 8 bases align to TRBD1. The CDR3 loop spans 15 amino acids. The J segment lost 5 bases and the V segment lost 4 bases, leaving 10 bases of the junction unmatched. The germline CDR1 and CDR2 sequences are SGDLS and YYNGEE. CDR3: CASSRLDRVGETQYF. CDR3 DNA sequence: TGTGCCAGCAGCCGCCTGGACAGGGTAGGGGAGACCCAGTACTTC.

This clone was detected only a few times. The chain couples TRBV12-3 or TRBV12-4 to TRBJ1-2; TRBD1 agrees at 9 bases. The CDR3 has 13 residues. The trim removed 6 bases at V and 8 bases at J, leaving 7 bases unmatched. The CDR3 DNA reads as TGTGCCAGCAGCCGGGACAGGGCGTCGGGCTACACCTTC. This sequence encodes CASSRDRASGYTF.

To note about this clone: At one of its ends the junction is not consistent with the germline gene, which may arise from a read error. This rearrangement joins TRBV11-3 to TRBJ2-5; TRBD1 aligns across 9 bases. Germline CDR1 is SGHNT and CDR2 is YENEEA. The CDR3 runs to 14 residues. DNA of the CDR3: TGTGCCAGCAGCTTGTCACAAAGGGGGACAGGGTGCCACTTC. Its protein product is CASSLSQRGTGCHF.

This rearrangement joins TRBV11-2 to TRBJ2-7, with D possibly matching TRBD1 (6 bases). The germline gives CDR1 SGHAT, CDR2 FQNNGV. Trimming shortened V by 3 bases and J by 4 bases, and 10 bases separated the two germline ends. There are 13 residues in the CDR3. The CDR3 sequence is CASSLAGTYEQYV. The CDR3 nucleotides read TGTGCCAGCAGCTTGGCAGGGACATACGAGCAGTACGTC.

This clone was found a few times. The chain joins TRBV6-6 to TRBJ1-5; 7 bases are shared with TRBD1. The V gene end was trimmed by 11 bases and the J gene end by 2 bases; junction bases not matched to a gene: 9. Germline V CDR1 and CDR2: MNHNY, SVGAGI (reference sequence). The CDR3 is 14 residues long. As DNA, the CDR3 is TGTGCCGTAGCAGGGGGATTAGGCAATCAGCCCCAGCATTTT. Translation: CAVAGGLGNQPQHF.

This clone was seen once. The J gene is TRBJ1-2, the V gene TRBV28, with D hard to call. The V gene's germline CDR1 is MDHEN and CDR2 SYDVKM. V was pared by 2 bases and J by 2 bases, with 9 bases between. CDR3 length equals 14 residues. The CDR3 is CASSLDAANYGYTF. CDR3 nucleotide sequence: TGTGCCAGCAGTTTAGATGCGGCGAACTATGGCTACACCTTC.

The chain has TRBV27 and TRBJ1-1, with TRBD1 identical over 7 bases. V lost 3 bases and J lost 5; bases outside the gene matches: 3. This CDR3 is built from 13 residues. The germline V gene encodes CDR1 MNHEY and CDR2 SMNVEV (reference sequence). The CDR3 sequence is CASSLTGNTEAFF. For the CDR3, the DNA is TGTGCCAGCAGTTTGACAGGGAATACTGAAGCTTTCTTT.

The chain couples TRBV9 to TRBJ1-1, with D maybe TRBD1 (5 bases). The CDR3 consists of 13 residues. V dropped 3 bases and J dropped 4 bases, with 10 bases sitting between them. From germline, CDR1 is SGDLS and CDR2 YYNGEE. The DNA for the CDR3 is TGTGCCAGCAGCGGGGGGAGGGGCACTGAAGCTTTCTTT. Protein product: CASSGGRGTEAFF.

V usage is TRBV5-6 and J usage is TRBJ2-5, with D uncertain. The germline V gene has CDR1 SGHDT and CDR2 YYEEEE. Trimming pared 2 bases from V and 8 bases from J, leaving 7 bases between. This CDR3 is built from 11 residues. In nucleotides, the CDR3 is TGTGCCAGCAGCTTAGAGTATACCCAGTACTTC. Translating it yields CASSLEYTQYF.

J is TRBJ1-2 and V is TRBV6-5, with D perhaps TRBD1 (6 bases). The germline gives CDR1 MNHEY, CDR2 SVGAGI. V lost 7 bases, J lost 5 bases, and 20 bases lay in between. This CDR3 contains 15 residues. The CDR3 is CASKQGSLPQYGYTF. CDR3 sequence (DNA): TGTGCCAGCAAACAGGGCAGCTTACCCCAATATGGCTACACCTTC.

The chain recombines TRBV10-3 with TRBJ1-3; D perhaps matches TRBD1 (5 bases). The CDR3 length is 13 residues. Trimming stripped 10 bases from V and 2 bases from J, with 12 bases between. CDR1 and CDR2 from the germline V gene are ENHRY and SYGVKD. This chain's CDR3 is CATSTEPGNTIYF. As DNA, the CDR3 is TGTGCCACTTCGACAGAACCTGGAAACACCATATATTTT.

This rearrangement joins TRBV28 to TRBJ2-5, with D perhaps matching TRBD2 (7 bases). Germline values: CDR1 MDHEN, CDR2 SYDVKM. The CDR3 extends over 15 amino acids. Trimming left V 6 bases short and J 2 bases short, with 16 bases between. The CDR3 here is CASSPPGGRQETQYF. CDR3 bases: TGTGCCAGCAGCCCCCCGGGGGGCAGGCAAGAGACCCAGTACTTC.

This sequence joins TRBV27 and TRBJ1-1; the D is unclear. V was clipped by 1 base and J by 4 bases, with 13 bases between them. This CDR3 has 15 amino acids. Germline V gene sequence: CDR1 MNHEY, CDR2 SMNVEV (reference sequence). CDR3 protein: CASSLWAGRSTEAFF. The CDR3 nucleotides read TGTGCCAGCAGTTTATGGGCCGGGAGGAGCACTGAAGCTTTCTTT.

In its sample, this clone was seen once. V is TRBV5-6 and J is TRBJ1-1; 7 positions agree with TRBD1. The germline V gene has CDR1 SGHDT and CDR2 YYEEEE. The CDR3 is made up of 12 amino acids. V was pared by 4 bases and J by 7 bases, with 4 bases of the junction left unmatched. This chain's CDR3 is CASSLRQGEAFF. In DNA form, the CDR3 reads TGTGCCAGCAGCCTCCGACAGGGTGAAGCTTTCTTT.

This clone turned up a few times. The chain uses TRBV4-1 and TRBJ1-5; 7 bases are shared with TRBD1. The CDR3 is 15 residues long. Germline V lookup: CDR1 MGHRA, CDR2 YSYEKL. V was clipped by 1 base and J by 4 bases; unmatched bases: 4. CDR3 nucleotides: TGCGCCAGCAGCCAAGGTGGGACAGTGAATCAGCCCCAGCATTTT. Protein product: CASSQGGTVNQPQHF.

The genes are TRBV27 and TRBJ1-1; TRBD1 is a possible D gene (6 bases). The V gene's germline CDR1 is MNHEY and CDR2 SMNVEV (reference sequence). V gave up 6 bases and J gave up 10 bases, with 15 bases separating them. This CDR3 region has 12 residues. The CDR3 region is CASSPVGQRAFF. CDR3 DNA sequence: TGTGCCAGCAGCCCCGTAGGACAGCGAGCTTTCTTT.

The gene calls are TRBV19 and TRBJ2-2; possibly TRBD1 for D (5 bases). The V end lost 5 bases, the J end lost 1 base, and 5 bases lay between the germline ends. Per the germline V gene, CDR1 is LNHDA and CDR2 is SQIVND (reference sequence). The CDR3 has 13 amino acids. The CDR3 here is CASSGQNTGELFF. The CDR3 DNA follows: TGTGCCAGTAGTGGACAGAACACCGGGGAGCTGTTTTTT.

The CDR3 region has the DNA TGTGCCAGCAGTCTCTCAGTCCCGGGGAATTCACCCCTCCACTTT. Encoded protein: CASSLSVPGNSPLHF. The chain is built from TRBV6-5 and TRBJ1-6; unclear D gene. The CDR3 contains 15 residues. The V end lost 5 bases, the J end lost 7 bases, and 15 bases lay between the germline ends. CDR1 is MNHEY, CDR2 SVGAGI, per germline.

This sequence joins TRBV27 and TRBJ1-1, with D possibly TRBD1 on 5 matching bases. With 5 bases removed from V and 1 base from J, the gap between germline ends came to 29 bases. Germline-derived CDR1 and CDR2 are MNHEY and SMNVEV (reference sequence). The CDR3 is 20 residues long. CDR3 region: CASSLNAPGTLGWRNTEAFF. The CDR3, as DNA: TGTGCCAGCAGTCTGAACGCCCCCGGGACTCTTGGATGGCGGAACACTGAAGCTTTCTTT.

To note about this clone: Other DNA sequences in this specimen translate into the identical CDR3. This chain links TRBV6-5 with TRBJ1-2; 9 positions match TRBD1. The CDR3 is 14 amino acids. CDR1 is MNHEY and CDR2 is SVGAGI in the germline V gene. V shed 8 bases and J 5 bases; nucleotides not matched to a gene: 9. CDR3 loop: CASSYGTGLYGYTF. In DNA, the CDR3 is TGTGCCAGCTCCTACGGGACAGGGTTGTATGGCTACACCTTC.

The chain employs TRBV30 and TRBJ1-5; 7 bases agree with TRBD1. There are 16 residues in the CDR3. The germline gives CDR1 GTSNPN, CDR2 SVGIG (reference sequence). With V trimmed by 1 base and J by 7 bases, 13 bases remained unmatched. CDR3: CAWSAWDSLRGQPQHF. CDR3 DNA: TGTGCCTGGAGTGCCTGGGACAGTTTGCGGGGACAGCCCCAGCATTTT.

CDR3 in amino acids: CASRYLGQPHYGYTF. The CDR3 region has the DNA TGTGCCAGCAGATATCTTGGACAGCCGCACTATGGCTACACCTTC. V gene TRBV6-5 combines with J gene TRBJ1-2; weak D call: TRBD1 (6 bases). The CDR3 extends over 15 amino acids. Per germline, CDR1 MNHEY and CDR2 SVGAGI. The germline V and J ends were trimmed by 6 bases and 3 bases, with 17 bases remaining between them.

This clone was detected ten times or more. V gene TRBV4-1 combines with J gene TRBJ2-7; no firm D call. From germline, CDR1 is MGHRA and CDR2 YSYEKL. V gave up 1 base and J gave up 0 bases, with 10 bases separating them. The CDR3 has 15 amino acids. In DNA, the CDR3 is TGCGCCAGCAGCCAAGCCCTTTTTAGCTCCTACGAGCAGTACGTC. Amino acids: CASSQALFSSYEQYV.